The T cell receptor beta chain under discussion was sequenced for a study of OX40 agonist ivuxolimab in advanced cancers. Remarks on this clone: No antigen is known for it.

Findings and limits, study-wide: Normalized expansion of T-cell clones was also low for some nonresponders.

With 3 bases removed from V and 7 bases from J, the gap between germline ends came to 12 bases. The CDR3 is 13 residues long. CDR1 and CDR2 from the germline V gene are LNHDA and SQIVND (reference sequence). Clones were read by immunoSEQ multiplex PCR, and TCRdb kept only the in-frame ones, dropping some. The data contain tens of thousands of clones, around 90% of them singletons. This chain connects TRBV19 to TRBJ1-1; maybe TRBD1 (6 bases). This TCR was sampled from an adult with an advanced solid tumor such as melanoma, head and neck, liver or kidney cancer. The starting material was CD4+ or CD8+ T cells sorted from blood, obtained in a trial of the OX40 agonist ivuxolimab. CDR3 region: CASSIRDIGEAFF. The CDR3 coding sequence is TGTGCCAGTAGTATTCGGGACATTGGTGAAGCTTTCTTT.